This T cell receptor (beta chain) was sequenced during a study of beta chain features in type 1 diabetes. Notes on the study in general: The influence of HLA type on TCRB rearrangement stayed undetermined. A PCR bias possibly favoring shorter templates would apply equally to patients and controls. Shorter TCRB CDR3s, moderately but significantly so, marked every one of the four CD4+ subsets in Type 1 diabetes patients.

Expressed TCRB transcripts were sequenced after all isolated RNA was converted to cDNA. Sequenced by immunoSEQ multiplex PCR; TCRdb stores in-frame clones only, minus some. There are about 15,000 clones in the sample; roughly 40% occur only once, and approximately 0.53% lies in the top ten. CDR1 and CDR2 (germline): SGHTA, FQGNSA. The ends were cut back, 1 base at V and 0 bases at J, with 6 bases in the middle. This CDR3 is built from 15 residues. In the case of this clone: Its antigen is as yet unknown.

The sequence derives from a woman between 35 and 50 years old in good health. This chain uses TRBV7-2 with TRBJ2-2; D possibly corresponds to TRBD1 (5 bases). The sequencing input was stem cell memory CD4+ T cells from blood. The CDR3 reads CASSLGGSNTGELFF. The CDR3 DNA reads as TGTGCCAGCAGCTTAGGGGGCTCGAACACCGGGGAGCTGTTTTTT.